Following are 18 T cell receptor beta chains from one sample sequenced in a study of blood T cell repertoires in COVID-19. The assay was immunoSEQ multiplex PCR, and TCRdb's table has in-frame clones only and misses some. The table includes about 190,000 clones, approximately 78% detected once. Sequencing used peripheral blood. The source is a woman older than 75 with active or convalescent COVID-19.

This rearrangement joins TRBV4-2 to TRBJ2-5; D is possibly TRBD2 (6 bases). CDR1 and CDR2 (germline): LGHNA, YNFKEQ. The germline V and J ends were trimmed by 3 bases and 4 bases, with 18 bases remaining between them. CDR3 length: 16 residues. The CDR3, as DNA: TGTGCCAGCAGCCAGGAGGGACTCCCTGGGGGAGAGACCCAGTACTTC. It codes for CASSQEGLPGGETQYF.

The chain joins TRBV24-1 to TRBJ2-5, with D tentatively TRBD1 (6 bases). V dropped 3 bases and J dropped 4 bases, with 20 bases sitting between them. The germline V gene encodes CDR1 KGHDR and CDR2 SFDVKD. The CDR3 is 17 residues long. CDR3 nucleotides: TGTGCCACCAGTGATACCCGTGGACAGTCCGGACGAGAGACCCAGTACTTC. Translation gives CATSDTRGQSGRETQYF.

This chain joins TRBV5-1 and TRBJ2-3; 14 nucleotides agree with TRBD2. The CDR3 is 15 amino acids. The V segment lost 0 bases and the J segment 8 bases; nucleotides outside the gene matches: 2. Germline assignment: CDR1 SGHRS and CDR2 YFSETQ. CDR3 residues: CASSLGLAGGRTQYF. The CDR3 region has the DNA TGCGCCAGCAGCTTGGGACTAGCGGGGGGGCGTACGCAGTATTTT.

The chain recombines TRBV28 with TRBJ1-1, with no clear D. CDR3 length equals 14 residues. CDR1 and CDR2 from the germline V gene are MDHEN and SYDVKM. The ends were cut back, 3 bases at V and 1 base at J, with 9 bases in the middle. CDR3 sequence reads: CASSFGLTNTEAFF. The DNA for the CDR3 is TGTGCCAGCAGTTTCGGACTAACGAACACTGAAGCTTTCTTT.

The DNA for the CDR3 is TGTGCCAGCAGCTTATACAGCGGACCGAGCGAAGCTTTCTTT. The encoded protein is CASSLYSGPSEAFF. The chain links TRBV7-2 to TRBJ1-1; D is ambiguous. With 2 bases removed from V and 8 bases from J, the gap between germline ends came to 15 bases. The CDR3 has 14 amino acids. Germline lookup yields CDR1 SGHTA and CDR2 FQGNSA.

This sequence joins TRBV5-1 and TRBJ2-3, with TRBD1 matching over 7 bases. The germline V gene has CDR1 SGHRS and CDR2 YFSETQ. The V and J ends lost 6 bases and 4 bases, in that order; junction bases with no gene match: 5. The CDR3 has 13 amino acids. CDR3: CASKRGPADTQYF. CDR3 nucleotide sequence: TGCGCCAGCAAAAGGGGGCCGGCAGATACGCAGTATTTT.

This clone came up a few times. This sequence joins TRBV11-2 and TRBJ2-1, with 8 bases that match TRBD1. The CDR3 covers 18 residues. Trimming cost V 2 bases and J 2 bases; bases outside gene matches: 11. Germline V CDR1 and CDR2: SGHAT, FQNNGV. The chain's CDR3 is CASSLNPRTGITYNEQFF. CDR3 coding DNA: TGTGCCAGCAGCTTAAACCCCCGGACAGGGATCACCTACAATGAGCAGTTCTTC.

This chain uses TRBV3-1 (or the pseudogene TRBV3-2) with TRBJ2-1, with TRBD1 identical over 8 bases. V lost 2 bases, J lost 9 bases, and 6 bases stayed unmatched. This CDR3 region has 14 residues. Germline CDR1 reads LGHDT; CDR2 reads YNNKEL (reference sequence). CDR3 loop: CASSQLQGVGEQFF. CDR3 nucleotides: TGTGCCAGCAGCCAACTACAGGGGGTCGGTGAGCAGTTCTTC.

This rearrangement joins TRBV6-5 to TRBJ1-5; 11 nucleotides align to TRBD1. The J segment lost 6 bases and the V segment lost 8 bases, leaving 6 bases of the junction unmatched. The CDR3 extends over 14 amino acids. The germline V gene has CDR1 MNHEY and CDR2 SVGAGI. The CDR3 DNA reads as TGTGCCAGCGTCGGACAGGGGGCGCTTCAGCCCCAGCATTTT. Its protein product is CASVGQGALQPQHF.

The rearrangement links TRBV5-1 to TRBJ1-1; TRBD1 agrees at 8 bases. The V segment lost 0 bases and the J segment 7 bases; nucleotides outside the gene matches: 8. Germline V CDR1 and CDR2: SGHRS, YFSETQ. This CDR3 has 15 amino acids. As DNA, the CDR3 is TGCGCCAGCAGCTTGGCCGGGACAGGTCCCTTTGAAGCTTTCTTT. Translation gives CASSLAGTGPFEAFF.

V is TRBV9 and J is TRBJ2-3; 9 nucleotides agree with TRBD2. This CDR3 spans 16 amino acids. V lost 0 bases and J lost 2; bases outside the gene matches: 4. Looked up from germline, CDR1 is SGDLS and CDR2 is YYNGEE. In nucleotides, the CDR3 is TGTGCCAGCAGCGTAGGAAGCGGGGGGAACACAGATACGCAGTATTTT. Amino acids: CASSVGSGGNTDTQYF.

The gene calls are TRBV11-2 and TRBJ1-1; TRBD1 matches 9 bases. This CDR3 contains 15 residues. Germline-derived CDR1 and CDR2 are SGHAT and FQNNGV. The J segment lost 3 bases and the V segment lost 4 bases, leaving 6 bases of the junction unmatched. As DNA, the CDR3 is TGTGCCAGCAGCTACCATAGGGACAGGGACACTGAAGCTTTCTTT. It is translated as CASSYHRDRDTEAFF.

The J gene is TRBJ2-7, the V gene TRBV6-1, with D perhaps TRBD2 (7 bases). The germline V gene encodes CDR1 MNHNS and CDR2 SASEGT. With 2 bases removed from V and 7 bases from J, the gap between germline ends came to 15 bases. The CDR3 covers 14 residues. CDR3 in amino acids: CASSEQGRAAEQYF. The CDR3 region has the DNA TGTGCCAGCAGTGAACAGGGGAGGGCAGCTGAGCAGTACTTC.

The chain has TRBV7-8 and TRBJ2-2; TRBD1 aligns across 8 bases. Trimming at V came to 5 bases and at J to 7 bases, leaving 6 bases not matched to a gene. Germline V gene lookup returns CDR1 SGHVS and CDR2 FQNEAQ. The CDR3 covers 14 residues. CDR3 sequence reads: CASSRAGGGGELFF. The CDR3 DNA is TGTGCCAGCAGCCGAGCAGGGGGCGGCGGGGAGCTGTTTTTT.

The CDR3 bases are TGCGCCAGCAGACCAACCTCCGGGGAAGGCACTGAAGCTTTCTTT. It yields the protein CASRPTSGEGTEAFF. The chain recombines TRBV5-1 with TRBJ1-1, with D unresolved. V was trimmed by 5 bases and J by 4 bases, leaving 18 bases between them. This CDR3 is 15 amino acids long. Germline-derived CDR1 and CDR2 are SGHRS and YFSETQ.

CDR3 sequence: CASSQTRVDYGYTF. The CDR3 nucleotides are TGTGCCAGCAGTCAGACCAGGGTGGACTATGGCTACACCTTC. The chain combines TRBV28 with TRBJ1-2, with a possible D match to TRBD1 (5 bases). V lost 5 bases, J lost 3 bases, and 13 bases lay in between. Per the germline V gene, CDR1 is MDHEN and CDR2 is SYDVKM. CDR3 length: 14 residues.

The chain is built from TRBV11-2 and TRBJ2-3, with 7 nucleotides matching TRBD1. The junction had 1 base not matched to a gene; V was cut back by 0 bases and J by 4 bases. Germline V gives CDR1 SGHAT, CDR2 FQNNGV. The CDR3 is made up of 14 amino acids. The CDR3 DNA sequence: TGTGCCAGCAGCTTAGATACAGGGGCAGATACGCAGTATTTT. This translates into CASSLDTGADTQYF.

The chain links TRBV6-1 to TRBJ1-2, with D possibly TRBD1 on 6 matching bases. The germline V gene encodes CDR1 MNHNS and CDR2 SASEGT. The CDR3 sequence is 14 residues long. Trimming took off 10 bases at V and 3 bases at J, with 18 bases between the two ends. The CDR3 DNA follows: TGTGCCACCTCGGGGCAACAGGGACACTATGGCTACACCTTC. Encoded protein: CATSGQQGHYGYTF.